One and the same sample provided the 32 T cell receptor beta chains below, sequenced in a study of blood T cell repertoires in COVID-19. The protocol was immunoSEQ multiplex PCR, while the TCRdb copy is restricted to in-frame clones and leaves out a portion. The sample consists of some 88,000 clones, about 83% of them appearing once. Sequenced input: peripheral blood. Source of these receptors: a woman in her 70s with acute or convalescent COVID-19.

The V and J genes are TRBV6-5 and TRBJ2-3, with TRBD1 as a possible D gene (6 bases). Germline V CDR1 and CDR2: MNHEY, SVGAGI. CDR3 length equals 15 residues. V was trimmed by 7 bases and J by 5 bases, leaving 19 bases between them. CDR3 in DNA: TGTGCCAGCACTACACGTGGGGGCCAGGGAGATACGCAGTATTTT. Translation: CASTTRGGQGDTQYF.

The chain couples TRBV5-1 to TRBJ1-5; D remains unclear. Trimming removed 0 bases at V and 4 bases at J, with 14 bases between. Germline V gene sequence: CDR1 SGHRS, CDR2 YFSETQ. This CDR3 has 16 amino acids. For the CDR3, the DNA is TGCGCCAGCAGCTTGGAACCCCCGGGTGAAAATCAGCCCCAGCATTTT. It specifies CASSLEPPGENQPQHF.

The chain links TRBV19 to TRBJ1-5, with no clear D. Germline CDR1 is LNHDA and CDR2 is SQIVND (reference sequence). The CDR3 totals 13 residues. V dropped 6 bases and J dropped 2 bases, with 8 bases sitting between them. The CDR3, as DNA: TGTGCCAGTAGGTTCCAGGGCAATCAGCCCCAGCATTTT. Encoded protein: CASRFQGNQPQHF. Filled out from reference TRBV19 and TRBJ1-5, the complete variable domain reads DGGITQSPKYLFRKEGQNVTLSCEQNLNHDAMYWYRQDPGQGLRLIYYSQIVNDFQKGDIAEGYSVSREKKESFPLTVTSAQKNPTAFYLCASRFQGNQPQHFGDGTRLSIL.

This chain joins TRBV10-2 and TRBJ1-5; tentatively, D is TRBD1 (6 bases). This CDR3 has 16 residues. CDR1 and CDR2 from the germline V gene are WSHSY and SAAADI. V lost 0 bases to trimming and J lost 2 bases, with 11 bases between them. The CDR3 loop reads CASSESGGRGNQPQHF. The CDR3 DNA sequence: TGCGCCAGCAGTGAGTCCGGGGGGCGCGGCAATCAGCCCCAGCATTTT.

The CDR3 spells CASSSGLSGDEQFF. CDR3 nucleotides: TGCGCCAGCAGCTCGGGACTTAGCGGCGATGAGCAGTTCTTC. The chain couples TRBV5-1 to TRBJ2-1; D possibly corresponds to TRBD2 (6 bases). Germline-derived CDR1 and CDR2 are SGHRS and YFSETQ. The CDR3 runs to 14 residues. V gave up 3 bases and J gave up 8 bases, with 15 bases separating them.

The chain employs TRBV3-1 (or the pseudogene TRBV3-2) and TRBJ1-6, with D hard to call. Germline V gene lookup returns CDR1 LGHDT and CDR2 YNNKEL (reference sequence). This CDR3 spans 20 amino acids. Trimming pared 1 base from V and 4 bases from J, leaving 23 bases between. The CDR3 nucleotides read TGTGCCAGCAGCCAAGGCATAAGTTTTGGCAGGCTCGCTTATAATTCACCCCTCCACTTT. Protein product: CASSQGISFGRLAYNSPLHF.

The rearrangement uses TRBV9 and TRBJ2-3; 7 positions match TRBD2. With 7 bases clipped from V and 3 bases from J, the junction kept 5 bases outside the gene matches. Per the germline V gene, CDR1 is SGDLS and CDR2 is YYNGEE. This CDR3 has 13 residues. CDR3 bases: TGTGCCAGCGGGACTACCCAAACAGATACGCAGTATTTT. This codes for CASGTTQTDTQYF.

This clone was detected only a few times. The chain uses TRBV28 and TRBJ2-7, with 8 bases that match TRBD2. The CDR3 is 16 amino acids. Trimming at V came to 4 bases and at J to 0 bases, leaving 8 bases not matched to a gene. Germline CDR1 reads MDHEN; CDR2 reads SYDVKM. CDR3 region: CASSSPGLALSYEQYV. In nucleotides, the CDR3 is TGTGCCAGCAGTTCTCCTGGACTAGCCCTCTCCTACGAGCAGTACGTC.

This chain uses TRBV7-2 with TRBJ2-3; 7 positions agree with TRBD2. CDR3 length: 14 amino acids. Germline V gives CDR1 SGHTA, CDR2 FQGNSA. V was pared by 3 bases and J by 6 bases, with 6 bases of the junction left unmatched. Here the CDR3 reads CASSFPTSIDTQYF. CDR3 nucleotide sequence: TGTGCCAGCAGCTTTCCGACTAGCATCGATACGCAGTATTTT.

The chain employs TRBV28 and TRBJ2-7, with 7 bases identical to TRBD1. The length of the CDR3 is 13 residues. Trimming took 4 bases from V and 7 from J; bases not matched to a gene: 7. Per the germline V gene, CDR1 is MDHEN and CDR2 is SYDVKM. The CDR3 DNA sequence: TGTGCCAGCAGTTCACAGGGGTTTGGGGAGCAGTACGTC. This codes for CASSSQGFGEQYV.

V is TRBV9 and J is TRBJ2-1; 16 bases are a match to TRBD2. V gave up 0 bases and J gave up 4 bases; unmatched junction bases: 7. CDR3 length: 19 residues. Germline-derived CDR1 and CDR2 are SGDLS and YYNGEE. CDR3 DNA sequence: TGTGCCAGCAGCGTAGACGGGACTAGCGGGAGGGCGAATTACAATGAGCAGTTCTTC. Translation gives CASSVDGTSGRANYNEQFF.

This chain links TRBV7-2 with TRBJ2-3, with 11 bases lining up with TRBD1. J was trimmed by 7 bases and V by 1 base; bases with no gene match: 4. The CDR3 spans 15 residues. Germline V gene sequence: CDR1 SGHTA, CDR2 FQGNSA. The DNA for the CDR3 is TGTGCCAGCAGCTTAGAGGACAGGGGGCGCAATACGCAGTATTTT. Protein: CASSLEDRGRNTQYF.

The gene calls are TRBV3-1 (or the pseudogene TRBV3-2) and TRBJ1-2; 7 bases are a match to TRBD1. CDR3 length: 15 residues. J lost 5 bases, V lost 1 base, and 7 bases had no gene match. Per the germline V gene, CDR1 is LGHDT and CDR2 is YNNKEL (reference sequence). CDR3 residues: CASSQGRDRAYGYTF. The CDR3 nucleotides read TGTGCCAGCAGCCAAGGCCGGGACAGAGCATATGGCTACACCTTC.

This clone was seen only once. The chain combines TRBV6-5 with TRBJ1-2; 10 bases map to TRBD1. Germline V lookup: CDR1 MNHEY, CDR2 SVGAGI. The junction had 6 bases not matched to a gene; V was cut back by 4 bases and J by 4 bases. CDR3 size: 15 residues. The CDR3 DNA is TGTGCCAGCAGTTTCCGGGACAGGGGTTTCTATGGCTACACCTTC. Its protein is CASSFRDRGFYGYTF.

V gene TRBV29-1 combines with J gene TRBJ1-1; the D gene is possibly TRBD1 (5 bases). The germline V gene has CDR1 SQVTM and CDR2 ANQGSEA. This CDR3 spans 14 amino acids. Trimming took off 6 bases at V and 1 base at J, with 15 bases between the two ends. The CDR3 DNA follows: TGCAGCGTACATTTCGGGGGGGGGAACACTGAAGCTTTCTTT. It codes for CSVHFGGGNTEAFF.

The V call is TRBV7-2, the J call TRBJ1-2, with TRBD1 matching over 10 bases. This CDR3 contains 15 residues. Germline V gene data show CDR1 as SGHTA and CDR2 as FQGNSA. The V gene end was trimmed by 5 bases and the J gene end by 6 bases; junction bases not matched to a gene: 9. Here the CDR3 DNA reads TGTGCCAGCAGCCCCCCGGGACAGGGGACCAATGGCTACACCTTC. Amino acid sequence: CASSPPGQGTNGYTF. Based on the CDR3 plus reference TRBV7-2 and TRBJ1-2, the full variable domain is GAGVSQSPSNKVTEKGKDVELRCDPISGHTALYWYRQSLGQGLEFLIYFQGNSAPDKSGLPSDRFSAERTGGSVSTLTIQRTQQEDSAVYLCASSPPGQGTNGYTFGSGTRLTVV.

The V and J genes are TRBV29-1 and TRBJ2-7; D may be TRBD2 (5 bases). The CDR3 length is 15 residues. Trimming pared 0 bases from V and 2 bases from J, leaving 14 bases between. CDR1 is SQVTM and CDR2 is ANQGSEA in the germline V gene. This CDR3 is CSVEEVGLAAYEQYV. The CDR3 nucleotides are TGCAGCGTTGAAGAAGTAGGGCTAGCTGCCTACGAGCAGTACGTC.

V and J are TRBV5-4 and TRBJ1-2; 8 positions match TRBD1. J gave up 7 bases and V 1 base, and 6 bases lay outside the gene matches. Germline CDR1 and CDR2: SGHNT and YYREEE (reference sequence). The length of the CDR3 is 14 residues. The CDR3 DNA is TGTGCCAGCAGCTTGAACAGGGGGGTAGGTGGCTACACCTTC. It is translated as CASSLNRGVGGYTF.

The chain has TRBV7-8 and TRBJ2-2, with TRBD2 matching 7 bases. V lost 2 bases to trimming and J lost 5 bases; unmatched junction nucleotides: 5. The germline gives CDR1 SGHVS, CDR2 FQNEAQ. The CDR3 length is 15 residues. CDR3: CASSLKFGGTGELFF. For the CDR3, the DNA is TGTGCCAGCAGCTTAAAATTCGGGGGGACCGGGGAGCTGTTTTTT.

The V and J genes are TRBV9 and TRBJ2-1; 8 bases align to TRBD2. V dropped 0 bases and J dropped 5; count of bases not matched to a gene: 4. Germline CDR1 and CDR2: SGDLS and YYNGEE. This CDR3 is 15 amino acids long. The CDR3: CASSVGVAGNNEQFF. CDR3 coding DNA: TGTGCCAGCAGCGTAGGAGTAGCGGGGAACAATGAGCAGTTCTTC.

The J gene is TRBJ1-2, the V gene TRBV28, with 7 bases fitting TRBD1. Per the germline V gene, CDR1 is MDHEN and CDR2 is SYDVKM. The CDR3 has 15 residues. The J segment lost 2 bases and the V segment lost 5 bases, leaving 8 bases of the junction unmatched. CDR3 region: CASSQQDRKNYGYTF. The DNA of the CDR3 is TGTGCCAGCAGTCAACAGGACAGGAAAAACTATGGCTACACCTTC.

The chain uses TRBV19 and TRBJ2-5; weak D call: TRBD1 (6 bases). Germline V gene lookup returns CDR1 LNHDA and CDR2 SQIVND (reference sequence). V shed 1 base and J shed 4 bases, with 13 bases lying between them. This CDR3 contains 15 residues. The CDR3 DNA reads TGTGCCAGTAGTATAGCCAAGGACAGTTCAGAGACCCAGTACTTC. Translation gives CASSIAKDSSETQYF.

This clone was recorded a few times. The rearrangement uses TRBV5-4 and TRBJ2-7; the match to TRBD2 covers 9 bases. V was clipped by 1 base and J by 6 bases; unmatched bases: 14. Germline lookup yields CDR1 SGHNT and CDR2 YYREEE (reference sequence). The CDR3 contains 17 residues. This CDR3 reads CASSLRSGGRALGEQYV. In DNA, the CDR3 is TGTGCCAGCAGCTTGAGAAGCGGCGGGAGGGCCTTAGGCGAGCAGTACGTC.

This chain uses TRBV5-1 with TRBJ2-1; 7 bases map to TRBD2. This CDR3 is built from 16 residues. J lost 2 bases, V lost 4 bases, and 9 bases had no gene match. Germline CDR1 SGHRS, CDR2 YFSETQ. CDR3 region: CASSAYGGGPYNEQFF. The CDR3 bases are TGCGCCAGCAGCGCGTATGGCGGGGGTCCCTACAATGAGCAGTTCTTC.

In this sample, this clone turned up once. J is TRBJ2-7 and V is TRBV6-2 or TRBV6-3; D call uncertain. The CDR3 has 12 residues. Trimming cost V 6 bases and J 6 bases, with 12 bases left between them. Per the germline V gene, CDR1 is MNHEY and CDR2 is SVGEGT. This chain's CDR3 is CASSQAPFEQYV. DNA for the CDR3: TGTGCCAGCAGCCAAGCCCCGTTCGAGCAGTACGTC.

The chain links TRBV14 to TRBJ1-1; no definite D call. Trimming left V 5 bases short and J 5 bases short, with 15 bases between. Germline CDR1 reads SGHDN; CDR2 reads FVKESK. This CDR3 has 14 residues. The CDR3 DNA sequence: TGTGCCAGCAGCGAAGGCACTGTCAAGACTGAAGCTTTCTTT. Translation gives CASSEGTVKTEAFF.

In nucleotides, the CDR3 is TGTGCCTGGACGAGCGGGAATCCCTACAATGAGCAGTTCTTC. Translation gives CAWTSGNPYNEQFF. This sequence joins TRBV30 and TRBJ2-1, with 7 bases aligning to TRBD2. V lost 4 bases, J lost 2 bases, and 5 bases stayed unmatched. Germline CDR1 GTSNPN, CDR2 SVGIG (reference sequence). The CDR3 is 14 residues long. Drawing the rest from reference TRBV30 and TRBJ2-1, the complete variable domain is SQTIHQWPATLVQPVGSPLSLECTVEGTSNPNLYWYRQAAGRGLQLLFYSVGIGQISSEVPQNLSASRPQDRQFILSSKKLLLSDSGFYLCAWTSGNPYNEQFFGPGTRLTVL.

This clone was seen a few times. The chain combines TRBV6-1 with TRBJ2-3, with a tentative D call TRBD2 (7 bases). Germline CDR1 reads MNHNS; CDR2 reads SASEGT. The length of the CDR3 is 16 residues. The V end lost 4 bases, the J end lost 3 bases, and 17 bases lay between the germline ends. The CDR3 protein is CASSVRAGEGTDTQYF. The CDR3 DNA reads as TGTGCCAGCAGTGTACGGGCAGGGGAGGGTACAGATACGCAGTATTTT.

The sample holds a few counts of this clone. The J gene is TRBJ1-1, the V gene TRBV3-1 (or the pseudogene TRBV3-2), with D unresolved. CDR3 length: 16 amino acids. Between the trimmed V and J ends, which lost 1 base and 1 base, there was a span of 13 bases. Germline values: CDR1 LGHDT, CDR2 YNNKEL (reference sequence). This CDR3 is CASSQALGRGNTEAFF. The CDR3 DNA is TGTGCCAGCAGCCAAGCCCTGGGCCGGGGGAACACTGAAGCTTTCTTT.

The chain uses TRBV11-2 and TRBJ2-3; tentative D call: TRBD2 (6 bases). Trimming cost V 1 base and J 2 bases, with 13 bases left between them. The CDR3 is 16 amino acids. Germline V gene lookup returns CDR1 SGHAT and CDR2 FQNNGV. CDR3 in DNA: TGTGCCAGCAGCTTAGGGTTAGCGGTACCCACAGATACGCAGTATTTT. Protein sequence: CASSLGLAVPTDTQYF.

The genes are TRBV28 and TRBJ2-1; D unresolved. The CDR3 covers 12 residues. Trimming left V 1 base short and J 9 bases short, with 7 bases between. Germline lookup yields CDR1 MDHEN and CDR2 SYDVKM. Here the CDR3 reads CASSLSHFEQFF. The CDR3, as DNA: TGTGCCAGCAGTTTATCCCACTTTGAGCAGTTCTTC.

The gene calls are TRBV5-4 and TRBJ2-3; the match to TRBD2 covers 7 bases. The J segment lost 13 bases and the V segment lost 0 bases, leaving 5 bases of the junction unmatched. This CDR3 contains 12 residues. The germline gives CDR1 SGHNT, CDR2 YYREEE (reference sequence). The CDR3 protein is CASSLEASGKYF. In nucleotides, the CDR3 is TGTGCCAGCAGCTTGGAAGCTAGCGGCAAGTATTTT.